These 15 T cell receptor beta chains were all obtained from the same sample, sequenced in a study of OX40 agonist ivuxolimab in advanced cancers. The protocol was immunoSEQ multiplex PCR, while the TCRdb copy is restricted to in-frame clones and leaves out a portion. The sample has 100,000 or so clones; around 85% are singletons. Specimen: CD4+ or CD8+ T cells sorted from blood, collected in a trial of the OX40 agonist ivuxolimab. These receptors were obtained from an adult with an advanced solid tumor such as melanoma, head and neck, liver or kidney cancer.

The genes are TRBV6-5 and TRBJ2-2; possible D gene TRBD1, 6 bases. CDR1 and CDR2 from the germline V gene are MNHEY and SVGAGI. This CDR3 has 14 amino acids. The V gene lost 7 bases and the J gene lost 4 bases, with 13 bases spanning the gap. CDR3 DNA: TGTGCCAGCACCCGGACAGATAGCACCGGGGAGCTGTTTTTT. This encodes CASTRTDSTGELFF.

The CDR3 is CASSVGGTNTEAFF. In DNA, the CDR3 is TGCGCCAGCAGCGTGGGGGGGACGAACACTGAAGCTTTCTTT. This rearrangement joins TRBV5-1 to TRBJ1-1; maybe TRBD1 (5 bases). Germline values: CDR1 SGHRS, CDR2 YFSETQ. Trimming stripped 4 bases from V and 1 base from J, with 11 bases between. This CDR3 comprises 14 residues.

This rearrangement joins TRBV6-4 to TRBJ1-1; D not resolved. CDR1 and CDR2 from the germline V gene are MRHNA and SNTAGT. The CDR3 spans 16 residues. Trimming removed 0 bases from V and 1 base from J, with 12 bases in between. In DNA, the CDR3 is TGTGCCAGCAGTGACTCGATAAACGGAAAGAACACTGAAGCTTTCTTT. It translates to CASSDSINGKNTEAFF.

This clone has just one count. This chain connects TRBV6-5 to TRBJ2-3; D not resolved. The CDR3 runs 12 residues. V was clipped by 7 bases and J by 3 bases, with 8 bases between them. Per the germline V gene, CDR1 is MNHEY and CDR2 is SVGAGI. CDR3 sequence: CASTSNTDTQYF. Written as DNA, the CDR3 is TGTGCCAGCACCTCCAATACAGATACGCAGTATTTT.

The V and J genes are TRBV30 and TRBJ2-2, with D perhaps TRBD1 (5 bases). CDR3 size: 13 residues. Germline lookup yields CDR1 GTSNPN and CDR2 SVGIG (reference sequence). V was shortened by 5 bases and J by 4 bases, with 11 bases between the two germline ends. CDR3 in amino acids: CAWGHLSTGELFF. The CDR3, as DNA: TGTGCCTGGGGACACTTGAGCACCGGGGAGCTGTTTTTT. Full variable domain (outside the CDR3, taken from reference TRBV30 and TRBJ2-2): SQTIHQWPATLVQPVGSPLSLECTVEGTSNPNLYWYRQAAGRGLQLLFYSVGIGQISSEVPQNLSASRPQDRQFILSSKKLLLSDSGFYLCAWGHLSTGELFFGEGSRLTVL.

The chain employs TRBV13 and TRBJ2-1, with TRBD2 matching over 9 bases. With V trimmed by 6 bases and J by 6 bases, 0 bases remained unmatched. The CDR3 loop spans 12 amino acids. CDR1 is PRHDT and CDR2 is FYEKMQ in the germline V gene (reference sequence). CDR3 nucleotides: TGTGCCAGCAGAGCGGGGGGCAATGAGCAGTTCTTC. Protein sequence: CASRAGGNEQFF.

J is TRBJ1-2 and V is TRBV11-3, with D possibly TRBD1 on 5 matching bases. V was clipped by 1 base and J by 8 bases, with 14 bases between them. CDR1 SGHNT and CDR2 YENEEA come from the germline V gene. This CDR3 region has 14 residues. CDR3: CASSLGDPGSGYTF. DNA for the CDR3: TGTGCCAGCAGCTTAGGGGATCCAGGGAGCGGCTACACCTTC.

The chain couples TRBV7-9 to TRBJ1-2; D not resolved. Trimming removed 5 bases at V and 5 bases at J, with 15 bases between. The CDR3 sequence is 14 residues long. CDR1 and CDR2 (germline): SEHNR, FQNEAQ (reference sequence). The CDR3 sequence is CASSLTFESYGYTF. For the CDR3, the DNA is TGTGCCAGCAGCCTTACGTTTGAGTCGTATGGCTACACCTTC.

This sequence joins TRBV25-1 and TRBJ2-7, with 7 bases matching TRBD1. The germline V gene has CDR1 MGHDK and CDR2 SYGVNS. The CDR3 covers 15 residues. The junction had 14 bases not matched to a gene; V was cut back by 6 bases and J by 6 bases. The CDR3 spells CASSRALGTAGEQYF. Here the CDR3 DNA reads TGTGCCAGCAGCCGGGCGCTCGGGACAGCCGGCGAGCAGTACTTC.

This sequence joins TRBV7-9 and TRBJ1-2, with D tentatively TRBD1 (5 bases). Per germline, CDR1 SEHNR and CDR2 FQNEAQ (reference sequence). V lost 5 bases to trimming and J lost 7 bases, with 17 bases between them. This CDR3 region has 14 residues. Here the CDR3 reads CASSPGTATVGYTF. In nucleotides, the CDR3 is TGTGCCAGCAGCCCCGGGACGGCGACAGTTGGCTACACCTTC. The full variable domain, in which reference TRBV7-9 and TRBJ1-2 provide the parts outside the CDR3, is DTGVSQNPRHKITKRGQNVTFRCDPISEHNRLYWYRQTLGQGPEFLTYFQNEAQLEKSRLLSDRFSAERPKGSFSTLEIQRTEQGDSAMYLCASSPGTATVGYTFGSGTRLTVV.

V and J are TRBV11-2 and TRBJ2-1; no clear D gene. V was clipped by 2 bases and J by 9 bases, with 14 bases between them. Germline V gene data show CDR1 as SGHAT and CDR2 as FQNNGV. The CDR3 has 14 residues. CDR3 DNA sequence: TGTGCCAGCAGCTTACCAAGTTATACGGGTGAGCAGTTCTTC. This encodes CASSLPSYTGEQFF.

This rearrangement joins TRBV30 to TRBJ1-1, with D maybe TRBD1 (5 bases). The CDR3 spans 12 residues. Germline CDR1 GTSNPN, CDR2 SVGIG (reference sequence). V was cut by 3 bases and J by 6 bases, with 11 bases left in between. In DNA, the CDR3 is TGTGCCTGGAGCCGAGACAGTGCTGAAGCTTTCTTT. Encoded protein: CAWSRDSAEAFF.

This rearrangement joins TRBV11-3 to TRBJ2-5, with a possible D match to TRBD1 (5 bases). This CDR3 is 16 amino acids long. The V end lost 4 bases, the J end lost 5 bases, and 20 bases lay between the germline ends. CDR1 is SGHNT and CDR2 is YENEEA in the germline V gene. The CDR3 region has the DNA TGTGCCAGCAGCTCCAGGTCTACACAGGCTAAGGAGACCCAGTACTTC. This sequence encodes CASSSRSTQAKETQYF. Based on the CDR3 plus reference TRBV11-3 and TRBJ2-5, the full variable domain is EAGVVQSPRYKIIEKKQPVAFWCNPISGHNTLYWYLQNLGQGPELLIRYENEEAVDDSQLPKDRFSAERLKGVDSTLKIQPAELGDSAVYLCASSSRSTQAKETQYFGPGTRLLVL.

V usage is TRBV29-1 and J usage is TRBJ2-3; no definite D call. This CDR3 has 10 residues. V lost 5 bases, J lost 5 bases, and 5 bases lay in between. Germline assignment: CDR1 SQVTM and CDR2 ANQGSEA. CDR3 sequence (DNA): TGCAGCGTTTGGGGAGATACGCAGTATTTT. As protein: CSVWGDTQYF.

CDR3 bases: TGTGCCTGGACCTTAGGTAGCGGGAGGGGTCAGGAGCAGTTCTTC. This translates into CAWTLGSGRGQEQFF. This chain links TRBV30 with TRBJ2-1, with 11 bases aligning to TRBD2. This CDR3 is built from 15 residues. V gave up 4 bases and J gave up 10 bases; unmatched junction bases: 12. Germline V gives CDR1 GTSNPN, CDR2 SVGIG (reference sequence).